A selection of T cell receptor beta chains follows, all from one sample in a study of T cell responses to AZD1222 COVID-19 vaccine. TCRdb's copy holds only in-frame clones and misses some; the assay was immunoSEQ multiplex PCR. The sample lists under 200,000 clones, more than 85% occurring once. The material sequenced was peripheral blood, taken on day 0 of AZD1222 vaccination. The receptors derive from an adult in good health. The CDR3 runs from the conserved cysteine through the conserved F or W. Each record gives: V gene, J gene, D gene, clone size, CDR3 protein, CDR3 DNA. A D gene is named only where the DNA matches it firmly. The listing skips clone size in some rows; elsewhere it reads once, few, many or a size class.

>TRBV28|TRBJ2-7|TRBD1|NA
CASSFPLYDRGVEQYF
TGTGCCAGCAGTTTCCCTCTCTACGACAGGGGGGTCGAGCAGTACTTC
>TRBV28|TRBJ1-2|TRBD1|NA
CASSFVGQGRGYGYTF
TGTGCCAGCAGTTTTGTTGGACAGGGTAGGGGGTATGGCTACACCTTC
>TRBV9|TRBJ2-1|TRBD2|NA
CASSVTSGRVYNEQFF
TGTGCCAGCAGCGTAACCAGCGGGAGGGTCTACAATGAGCAGTTCTTC
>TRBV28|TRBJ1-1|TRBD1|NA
CASSLITGGWVTEAFF
TGTGCCAGCAGTTTAATAACAGGGGGTTGGGTCACTGAAGCTTTCTTT
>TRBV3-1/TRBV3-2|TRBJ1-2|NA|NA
CASSQGAGGGYTF
TGTGCCAGCAGCCAAGGGGCAGGTGGTGGCTACACCTTC
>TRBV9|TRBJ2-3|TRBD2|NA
CASSVARLAGGSTDTQYF
TGTGCCAGCAGCGTAGCGAGACTAGCGGGAGGGAGCACAGATACGCAGTATTTT
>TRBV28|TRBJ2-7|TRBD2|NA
CASSLGTSGRSAPYEQYF
TGTGCCAGCAGTTTGGGGACTAGCGGGCGGTCAGCCCCTTACGAGCAGTACTTC
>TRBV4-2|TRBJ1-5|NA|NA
CASSLDGNQPQHF
TGTGCCAGCAGCCTGGATGGGAATCAGCCCCAGCATTTT
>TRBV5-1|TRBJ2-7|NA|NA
CASSLEREQYF
TGCGCCAGCAGCTTGGAGAGAGAGCAGTACTTC
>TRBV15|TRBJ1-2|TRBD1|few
CATSRDRGLIYGYTF
TGTGCCACCAGCAGAGATAGGGGGCTCATCTATGGCTACACCTTC
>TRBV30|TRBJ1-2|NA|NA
CAWSVSRDYGYTF
TGTGCCTGGAGTGTATCCAGGGACTATGGCTACACCTTC
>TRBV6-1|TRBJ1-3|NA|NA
CASSERERGAGNTIYF
TGTGCCAGCAGTGAAAGGGAGAGGGGGGCTGGAAACACCATATATTTT
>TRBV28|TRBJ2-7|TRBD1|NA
CASSSASTGGYEQYF
TGTGCCAGCAGTTCCGCTTCGACAGGGGGCTACGAGCAGTACTTC
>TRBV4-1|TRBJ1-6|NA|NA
CASRRDNSPLHF
TGCGCCAGCAGGCGGGATAATTCACCCCTCCACTTT
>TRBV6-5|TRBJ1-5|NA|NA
CASSYPGQGPNQPQHF
TGTGCCAGCAGTTACCCTGGGCAGGGTCCAAATCAGCCCCAGCATTTT
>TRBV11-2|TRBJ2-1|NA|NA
CASSLAIGGNEQFF
TGTGCCAGCAGCTTAGCAATAGGAGGCAATGAGCAGTTCTTC
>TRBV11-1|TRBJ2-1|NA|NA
CASSFQYSYNEQFF
TGTGCCAGCAGCTTTCAATACTCCTACAATGAGCAGTTCTTC
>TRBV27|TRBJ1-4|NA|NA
CASSSPGTGYEKLFF
TGTGCCAGCAGTTCGCCCGGGACTGGATATGAAAAACTGTTTTTT
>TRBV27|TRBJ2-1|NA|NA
CASSRRGYNEQFF
TGTGCCAGCAGTAGAAGGGGCTACAATGAGCAGTTCTTC
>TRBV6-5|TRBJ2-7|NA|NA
CASSPGSGSWYEQYF
TGTGCCAGCAGTCCTGGGAGCGGGTCGTGGTACGAGCAGTACTTC
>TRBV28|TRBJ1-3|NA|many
CASIEVTGNTIYF
TGTGCCAGCATTGAGGTAACCGGAAACACCATATATTTT
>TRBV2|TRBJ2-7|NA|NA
CASRLRGTSSYEQYF
TGTGCCAGCAGACTAAGGGGGACGAGCTCCTACGAGCAGTACTTC
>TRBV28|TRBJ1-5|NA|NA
CASSFVGTDGNQPQHF
TGTGCCAGCAGTTTTGTCGGCACCGACGGCAATCAGCCCCAGCATTTT
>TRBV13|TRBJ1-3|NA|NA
CASSVWTDRHTIYF
TGTGCCAGCAGCGTCTGGACCGACAGGCACACCATATATTTT
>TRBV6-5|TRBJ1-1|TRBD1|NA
CASSSGQGMAFF
TGTGCCAGCAGCTCAGGACAGGGAATGGCTTTCTTT
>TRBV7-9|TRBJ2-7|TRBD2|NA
CASRSGKDPYEQYF
TGTGCCAGCAGAAGCGGGAAGGACCCCTACGAGCAGTACTTC
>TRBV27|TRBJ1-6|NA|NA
CASSLGGGHSPLHF
TGTGCCAGCAGTTTAGGAGGGGGGCATTCACCCCTCCACTTT
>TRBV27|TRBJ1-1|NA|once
CASSFGMGSTEAFF
TGTGCCAGCAGTTTTGGGATGGGTAGCACTGAAGCTTTCTTT
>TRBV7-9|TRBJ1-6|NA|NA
CASSLLDGGGSPLHF
TGTGCCAGCAGCTTACTGGACGGGGGAGGTTCACCCCTCCACTTT
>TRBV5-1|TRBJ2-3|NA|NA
CASSSVDSRSADTQYF
TGCGCCAGCAGCTCGGTGGATAGCCGGAGCGCAGATACGCAGTATTTT
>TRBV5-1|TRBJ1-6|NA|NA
CASSSQSNSPLHF
TGCGCCAGCAGCTCCCAATCCAATTCACCCCTCCACTTT
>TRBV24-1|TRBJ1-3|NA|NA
CATRNLHTPGNTIYF
TGTGCCACCAGGAACCTCCACACCCCTGGAAACACCATATATTTT
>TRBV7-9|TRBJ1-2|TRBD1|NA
CASSAHGRGYDYTF
TGTGCCAGCAGCGCCCACGGCAGGGGGTATGACTACACCTTC
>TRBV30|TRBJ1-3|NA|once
CAQTSGSGNTIYF
TGTGCCCAAACTTCGGGCTCTGGAAACACCATATATTTT
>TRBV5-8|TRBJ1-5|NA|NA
CASSQGRILNQPQHF
TGTGCCAGCAGCCAGGGACGCATACTCAATCAGCCCCAGCATTTT
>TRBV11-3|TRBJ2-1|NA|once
CASSQPDSPSYNEQFF
TGTGCCAGCAGCCAACCGGACAGTCCCTCCTACAATGAGCAGTTCTTC
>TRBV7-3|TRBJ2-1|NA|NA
CASSQGRVDYNEQFF
TGTGCCAGCAGCCAAGGCCGCGTTGACTACAATGAGCAGTTCTTC
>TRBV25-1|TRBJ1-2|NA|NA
CASWMGGYTF
TGTGCCTCATGGATGGGGGGCTACACCTTC
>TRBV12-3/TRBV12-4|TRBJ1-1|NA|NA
CASSHRAGEAFF
TGTGCCAGCAGCCACAGGGCCGGAGAAGCTTTCTTT
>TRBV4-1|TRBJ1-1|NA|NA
CASSQGGITEAFF
TGCGCCAGCAGCCAAGGGGGAATCACTGAAGCTTTCTTT
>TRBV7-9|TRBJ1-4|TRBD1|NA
CASSSGGVRGEKLFF
TGTGCCAGCAGCTCAGGGGGCGTAAGAGGTGAAAAACTGTTTTTT
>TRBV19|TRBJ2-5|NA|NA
CASSPDGTKGTQYF
TGTGCCAGTAGTCCCGACGGAACCAAGGGGACCCAGTACTTC
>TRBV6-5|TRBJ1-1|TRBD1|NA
CASSQTGVLNTEAFF
TGTGCCAGCAGTCAGACAGGGGTCTTGAACACTGAAGCTTTCTTT
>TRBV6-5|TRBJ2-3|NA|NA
CASSYAGRADTQYF
TGTGCCAGCAGTTACGCGGGACGGGCGGATACGCAGTATTTT
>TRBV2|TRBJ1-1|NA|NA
CASSPLGREAFF
TGTGCCAGCAGTCCCCTCGGGAGGGAAGCTTTCTTT
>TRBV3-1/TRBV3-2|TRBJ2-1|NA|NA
CASSLDGRSRRLNEQFF
TGTGCCAGCAGCCTGGACGGCCGCTCACGCCGACTGAATGAGCAGTTCTTC
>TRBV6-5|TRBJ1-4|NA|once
CASSPLRGDIEKLFF
TGTGCCAGCAGTCCATTAAGAGGGGACATTGAAAAACTGTTTTTT
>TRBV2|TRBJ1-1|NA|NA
CASSNQGLNTEAFF
TGTGCCAGCAGTAACCAGGGGCTGAATACTGAAGCTTTCTTT
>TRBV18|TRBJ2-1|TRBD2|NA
CASSPRTSGYNEQFF
TGTGCCAGCTCACCGAGGACTAGCGGTTACAATGAGCAGTTCTTC
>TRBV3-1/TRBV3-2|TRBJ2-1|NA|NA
CASIDRNNEQFF
TGTGCCAGCATAGACAGAAACAATGAGCAGTTCTTC
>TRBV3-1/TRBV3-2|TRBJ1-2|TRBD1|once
CASSHRQGPWGYGYTF
TGTGCCAGCAGCCACCGACAGGGGCCTTGGGGCTATGGCTACACCTTC
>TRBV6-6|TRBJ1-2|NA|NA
CASSKAGTDYYGYTF
TGTGCCAGCAGTAAGGCCGGGACGGATTACTATGGCTACACCTTC
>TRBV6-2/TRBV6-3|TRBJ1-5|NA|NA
CASSLGGLGNQPQHF
TGTGCCAGCAGCCTTGGGGGGCTTGGCAATCAGCCCCAGCATTTT
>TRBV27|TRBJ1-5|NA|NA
CASSPWGRDQPQHF
TGTGCCAGCAGCCCATGGGGTCGGGATCAGCCCCAGCATTTT
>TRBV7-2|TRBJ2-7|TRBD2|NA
CASSFRTSGIFYEQYF
TGTGCCAGCAGCTTCAGGACTAGCGGGATCTTCTACGAGCAGTACTTC
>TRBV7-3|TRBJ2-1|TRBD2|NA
CASSPGGEQFF
TGTGCCAGCAGCCCGGGGGGTGAGCAGTTCTTC
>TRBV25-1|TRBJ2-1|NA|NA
CASSEYRGSNNNEQFF
TGTGCCAGCAGTGAATATAGGGGATCTAACAACAATGAGCAGTTCTTC